One sample yielded the 18 T cell receptor beta chains listed below, sequenced in a study of blood T cell repertoires in COVID-19. The method was immunoSEQ multiplex PCR; TCRdb's version includes in-frame clones alone and lacks a portion of them. The sample lists about 140,000 clones; around 73% were seen once. Specimen: peripheral blood. Every receptor here comes from a woman in her forties or fifties with active or convalescent COVID-19.

The genes are TRBV7-8 and TRBJ2-1; D call uncertain. The length of the CDR3 is 11 residues. The V gene's germline CDR1 is SGHVS and CDR2 FQNEAQ. V was clipped by 5 bases and J by 5 bases, with 4 bases between them. CDR3 region: CASSPDNEQFF. CDR3 DNA sequence: TGTGCCAGCAGCCCGGACAATGAGCAGTTCTTC.

The genes are TRBV10-3 and TRBJ1-5; D possibly corresponds to TRBD1 (5 bases). CDR1 and CDR2 (germline): ENHRY, SYGVKD. Between the trimmed V and J ends, which lost 9 bases and 0 bases, there was a span of 9 bases. The CDR3 is made up of 13 amino acids. CDR3 region: CAIQVNSNQPQHF. The CDR3 DNA is TGTGCCATACAGGTTAATAGCAATCAGCCCCAGCATTTT.

The V and J genes are TRBV28 and TRBJ2-1; a possible D gene is TRBD2 (5 bases). Trimming cost V 2 bases and J 6 bases, with 8 bases left between them. The CDR3 is 13 amino acids. CDR1 and CDR2 (germline): MDHEN, SYDVKM. The CDR3 DNA reads TGTGCCAGCAGTTTAGATGGGAGCAATGAGCAGTTCTTC. Translation gives CASSLDGSNEQFF.

CDR3 sequence reads: CASSLGGTSGSYEQYF. CDR3 sequence (DNA): TGCGCCAGCAGCCTGGGGGGGACTAGCGGCTCCTACGAGCAGTACTTC. The chain has TRBV5-1 and TRBJ2-7; 11 bases line up with TRBD2. CDR1 is SGHRS and CDR2 is YFSETQ in the germline V gene. Trimming cost V 4 bases and J 0 bases; bases outside gene matches: 6. CDR3 length: 16 residues.

V usage is TRBV20-1 and J usage is TRBJ1-2, with D perhaps matching TRBD1 (6 bases). Germline lookup yields CDR1 DFQATT and CDR2 SNEGSKA (reference sequence). V was cut by 3 bases and J by 8 bases, with 13 bases left in between. This CDR3 is built from 12 residues. CDR3 coding DNA: TGCAGTGCTAGTTGGGGGCTTGGGGGCTACACCTTC. This encodes CSASWGLGGYTF.

This clone appeared a single time. This chain links TRBV6-6 with TRBJ2-3; D gene ambiguous. V was clipped by 5 bases and J by 3 bases, with 3 bases between them. This CDR3 region has 11 residues. Germline V gene data show CDR1 as MNHNY and CDR2 as SVGAGI (reference sequence). The CDR3 nucleotides are TGTGCCAGCAGTCTAACAGATACGCAGTATTTT. It encodes CASSLTDTQYF.

The chain links TRBV9 to TRBJ1-1; no clear D gene. CDR1 is SGDLS and CDR2 is YYNGEE in the germline V gene. This CDR3 is built from 13 residues. V was trimmed by 4 bases and J by 0 bases, leaving 7 bases between them. CDR3 nucleotide sequence: TGTGCCAGCAGCATGGGAGTGAACACTGAAGCTTTCTTT. It encodes CASSMGVNTEAFF.

The rearrangement links TRBV10-3 to TRBJ2-1; 8 bases match TRBD1. This CDR3 contains 17 residues. The trim removed 5 bases at V and 6 bases at J, leaving 15 bases unmatched. Germline CDR1 reads ENHRY; CDR2 reads SYGVKD. CDR3 nucleotide sequence: TGTGCCATCAGTACCGGGGACAGGCTTACAGGGGGCAATGAGCAGTTCTTC. Its protein product is CAISTGDRLTGGNEQFF.

This chain links TRBV4-3 with TRBJ2-1; 9 bases map to TRBD1. There are 16 residues in the CDR3. The ends lost 0 bases at V and 10 bases at J; junction bases unmatched: 10. The V gene's germline CDR1 is LGHNA and CDR2 YSLEER. The CDR3 here is CASSQDTGGGLREQFF. As DNA, the CDR3 is TGCGCCAGCAGCCAAGATACAGGGGGCGGCCTGAGGGAGCAGTTCTTC.

This clone was seen just once. J is TRBJ1-4 and V is TRBV6-1, with TRBD1 as a possible D gene (6 bases). The V end lost 3 bases, the J end lost 7 bases, and 15 bases lay between the germline ends. CDR1 and CDR2 from the germline V gene are MNHNS and SASEGT. CDR3 size: 15 residues. The CDR3 loop reads CASSDNSGGGEKLFF. The CDR3 DNA reads TGTGCCAGCAGTGATAATTCTGGGGGCGGTGAAAAACTGTTTTTT.

This chain links TRBV5-1 with TRBJ2-3, with 12 bases that match TRBD2. The CDR3 has 18 residues. Germline V lookup: CDR1 SGHRS, CDR2 YFSETQ. Germline trimming cut 0 bases from V and 0 bases from J; bases unmatched to any gene: 5. The CDR3 sequence: CASSLVSGLAGSTDTQYF. CDR3 DNA sequence: TGCGCCAGCAGCTTGGTTTCCGGACTAGCGGGGAGCACAGATACGCAGTATTTT.

This rearrangement joins TRBV6-4 to TRBJ2-6; 7 bases are shared with TRBD2. The trim removed 4 bases at V and 0 bases at J, leaving 6 bases unmatched. Germline V CDR1 and CDR2: MRHNA, SNTAGT. The CDR3 is 17 residues long. CDR3 DNA sequence: TGTGCCAGCAGTGCCGGGACTACGAACTCTGGGGCCAACGTCCTGACTTTC. It yields the protein CASSAGTTNSGANVLTF.

V usage is TRBV15 and J usage is TRBJ2-3; 7 bases are a match to TRBD2. Germline CDR1 reads LNHNV; CDR2 reads YYDKDF (reference sequence). The length of the CDR3 is 16 residues. V was pared by 1 base and J by 2 bases, with 6 bases of the junction left unmatched. The CDR3, as DNA: TGTGCCACCAGCAGAGCTTTCGGGGGGAACACAGATACGCAGTATTTT. Translating gives CATSRAFGGNTDTQYF. Full variable domain (outside the CDR3, taken from reference TRBV15 and TRBJ2-3): DAMVIQNPRYQVTQFGKPVTLSCSQTLNHNVMYWYQQKSSQAPKLLFHYYDKDFNNEADTPDNFQSRRPNTSFCFLDIRSPGLGDTAMYLCATSRAFGGNTDTQYFGPGTRLTVL.

This chain links TRBV30 with TRBJ2-3; 10 bases match TRBD2. The CDR3 spans 17 residues. The junction had 11 bases not matched to a gene; V was cut back by 0 bases and J by 5 bases. From germline, CDR1 is GTSNPN and CDR2 SVGIG (reference sequence). This chain's CDR3 is CAWSVARSGGARDTQYF. CDR3 nucleotides: TGTGCCTGGAGTGTTGCTCGGAGCGGGGGGGCCCGAGATACGCAGTATTTT. The full variable domain, its missing parts supplied by reference TRBV30 and TRBJ2-3, is SQTIHQWPATLVQPVGSPLSLECTVEGTSNPNLYWYRQAAGRGLQLLFYSVGIGQISSEVPQNLSASRPQDRQFILSSKKLLLSDSGFYLCAWSVARSGGARDTQYFGPGTRLTVL.

A few counts support this clone. The chain links TRBV7-3 to TRBJ2-5, with 12 nucleotides matching TRBD2. From germline, CDR1 is SGHTA and CDR2 FQGTGA. The junction had 14 bases not matched to a gene; V was cut back by 1 base and J by 2 bases. The CDR3 runs to 20 residues. The CDR3 loop reads CASSLSGPSGGASLQETQYF. CDR3 DNA sequence: TGTGCCAGCAGCTTAAGCGGGCCTAGCGGGGGGGCCTCTCTTCAAGAGACCCAGTACTTC.

This rearrangement joins TRBV7-8 to TRBJ2-2; 9 nucleotides match TRBD2. CDR3 length: 19 amino acids. Germline CDR1 is SGHVS and CDR2 is FQNEAQ. V shed 2 bases, J shed 0 bases, and the junction held 10 bases outside the gene matches. The CDR3 spells CASSLRGLALSPNTGELFF. The CDR3 DNA follows: TGTGCCAGCAGCTTAAGGGGACTAGCTCTTAGTCCGAACACCGGGGAGCTGTTTTTT.

This clone was seen a few times. The chain employs TRBV6-5 and TRBJ1-1, with a weak D call TRBD1 (6 bases). This CDR3 is built from 14 residues. The germline gives CDR1 MNHEY, CDR2 SVGAGI. Trimming removed 8 bases from V and 0 bases from J, with 13 bases in between. This chain's CDR3 is CASRQGWMNTEAFF. The CDR3 region has the DNA TGTGCCAGCCGGCAGGGGTGGATGAACACTGAAGCTTTCTTT.

The chain joins TRBV7-2 to TRBJ2-3; possible D gene TRBD1, 6 bases. The V gene lost 3 bases and the J gene lost 1 base, with 11 bases spanning the gap. Germline loops: CDR1 SGHTA, CDR2 FQGNSA. The CDR3 contains 15 residues. The CDR3 spells CASSFRGQRTDTQYF. The CDR3 DNA is TGTGCCAGCAGCTTTCGGGGACAACGCACAGATACGCAGTATTTT.